This T cell receptor beta chain came from a study of blood T cell repertoires in COVID-19. Overall study: Samples came from the United States, Italy and Spain, spanning acute and convalescent COVID-19. The cDNA or gDNA used as material had been derived from T cells, B-cell-depleted T cells, or PBMCs.

Produced via immunoSEQ multiplex PCR; TCRdb's table is partial and in-frame only. There are about 100,000 clones in the sample; approximately 84% occur only once, and 2.1% lies in the top ten. CDR1 and CDR2 from the germline V gene are KGHSH and LQKENI. The CDR3 extends over 16 amino acids. The V gene lost 2 bases and the J gene lost 8 bases, with 16 bases spanning the gap. Sequencing was carried out using peripheral blood. The clonotype comes from a human donor in a cohort sampled during active COVID-19. V gene TRBV18 combines with J gene TRBJ1-6, with D tentatively TRBD1 (5 bases). The CDR3 is CASSPSRGSSDSPLHF. CDR3 sequence (DNA): TGTGCCAGCTCACCATCCCGGGGGTCAAGCGATTCACCCCTCCACTTT.